Listed here are 24 T cell receptor beta chains from one sample, sequenced in a study of blood T cell repertoires in COVID-19. Sequencing used immunoSEQ multiplex PCR; TCRdb keeps in-frame clones, though not all of them. The sample shows about 210,000 clones, 70% to 90% of them seen only once. The source material was peripheral blood. Receptor source: a human donor in a cohort sampled during active COVID-19.

This chain joins TRBV27 and TRBJ2-2; 10 bases align to TRBD2. The V gene end was trimmed by 5 bases and the J gene end by 7 bases; junction bases not matched to a gene: 22. The CDR3 runs 20 residues. Germline V CDR1 and CDR2: MNHEY, SMNVEV (reference sequence). The CDR3 DNA reads as TGTGCCAGCAGTAGAAAACCGCCGGGACTAGCGACGGCGCACAGCGGGGAGCTGTTTTTT. Residues: CASSRKPPGLATAHSGELFF.

The V and J genes are TRBV18 and TRBJ1-3; no clear D. V lost 6 bases, J lost 1 base, and 22 bases lay in between. The germline V gene encodes CDR1 KGHSH and CDR2 LQKENI. This CDR3 comprises 18 residues. The CDR3 sequence is CASSTTGGRVRSGNTIYF. The CDR3 DNA follows: TGTGCCAGCTCGACCACGGGCGGGCGAGTAAGATCTGGAAACACCATATATTTT.

The chain combines TRBV28 with TRBJ1-1; a weak D match, TRBD1 (5 bases). Germline-derived CDR1 and CDR2 are MDHEN and SYDVKM. Trimming took 3 bases from V and 1 from J, leaving 12 bases between them. The CDR3 extends over 15 amino acids. The CDR3 reads CASSLGGDGNTEAFF. CDR3 DNA sequence: TGTGCCAGCAGTTTGGGAGGGGATGGGAACACTGAAGCTTTCTTT.

In its sample, this clone was seen a few times. The chain links TRBV5-1 to TRBJ2-3; no definite D call. Trimming removed 1 base from V and 4 bases from J, with 7 bases in between. The CDR3 is 13 amino acids. Germline values: CDR1 SGHRS, CDR2 YFSETQ. The CDR3 DNA sequence: TGCGCCAGCAGCTTGAATGGGCCAGATACGCAGTATTTT. Translating gives CASSLNGPDTQYF.

This sequence joins TRBV2 and TRBJ2-7, with D perhaps TRBD2 (6 bases). Germline assignment: CDR1 SNHLY and CDR2 FYNNEI. The CDR3 runs to 14 residues. V gave up 4 bases and J gave up 2 bases, with 12 bases separating them. The CDR3, as DNA: TGTGCCAGCAGTGGACGGGAGCCTCCCTACGAGCAGTACTTC. This sequence encodes CASSGREPPYEQYF.

This sequence joins TRBV7-8 and TRBJ2-5, with unresolved D. CDR1 and CDR2 (germline): SGHVS, FQNEAQ. The CDR3 loop spans 13 amino acids. Trimming took 3 bases from V and 4 from J, leaving 9 bases between them. The CDR3 is CASSLNRGETQYF. CDR3 sequence (DNA): TGTGCCAGCAGCTTGAATCGAGGAGAGACCCAGTACTTC.

V usage is TRBV28 and J usage is TRBJ2-1; TRBD2 agrees at 9 bases. Germline assignment: CDR1 MDHEN and CDR2 SYDVKM. J gave up 2 bases and V 9 bases, and 5 bases lay outside the gene matches. The CDR3 spans 14 residues. The CDR3 protein is CASKSGGPYNEQFF. The CDR3 bases are TGTGCCAGTAAAAGCGGGGGGCCCTACAATGAGCAGTTCTTC.

Only a few counts were recorded for this clone. The rearrangement joins TRBV19 to TRBJ2-2; D is perhaps TRBD2 (6 bases). Germline CDR1 is LNHDA and CDR2 is SQIVND (reference sequence). The CDR3 spans 16 residues. Trimming removed 10 bases at V and 2 bases at J, with 20 bases between. CDR3 in amino acids: CATPGRRGVNTGELFF. Written as DNA, the CDR3 is TGTGCCACCCCGGGGCGGAGGGGCGTCAACACCGGGGAGCTGTTTTTT.

The rearrangement uses TRBV4-1 and TRBJ1-2; possible D gene TRBD1, 5 bases. The CDR3 is 15 residues long. With 4 bases removed from V and 2 bases from J, the gap between germline ends came to 14 bases. Germline V lookup: CDR1 MGHRA, CDR2 YSYEKL. The CDR3 region has the DNA TGCGCCAGCAGCCCCCTACTGACAGAAAACTATGGCTACACCTTC. As protein: CASSPLLTENYGYTF.

This clone was seen a few times. The V call is TRBV12-3 or TRBV12-4, the J call TRBJ1-1; D might be TRBD1 (5 bases). This CDR3 is 13 amino acids long. The V and J ends lost 3 bases and 5 bases respectively, with 10 bases between them. CDR3 DNA sequence: TGTGCCAGCAGTTTTGCAGGGCCAACTGAAGCTTTCTTT. It yields the protein CASSFAGPTEAFF.

This clone appeared once. The chain joins TRBV4-2 to TRBJ2-7; possible D gene TRBD2, 6 bases. Trimming removed 0 bases from V and 5 bases from J, with 14 bases in between. Germline CDR1 reads LGHNA; CDR2 reads YNFKEQ. The CDR3 is 15 amino acids. For the CDR3, the DNA is TGTGCCAGCAGCCAAGATTTTACGGGAGTAAACGAGCAGTACTTC. This codes for CASSQDFTGVNEQYF.

The chain links TRBV4-2 to TRBJ2-3; 11 bases are shared with TRBD2. The CDR3 runs to 14 residues. Germline V CDR1 and CDR2: LGHNA, YNFKEQ. The V and J ends lost 1 base and 8 bases, in that order; junction bases with no gene match: 2. The CDR3, as DNA: TGTGCCAGCAGCCAAGGACTAGCGGGATCTACGCAGTATTTT. Translation: CASSQGLAGSTQYF.

This clone has only a few counts. V gene TRBV10-3 combines with J gene TRBJ1-1; TRBD1 matches 8 bases. Losses at the gene ends were 2 bases for V and 7 bases for J; bases not matched to a gene: 9. Germline CDR1 ENHRY, CDR2 SYGVKD. The CDR3 has 15 amino acids. The CDR3 nucleotides read TGTGCCATCAGTGAGCCAACTTCAGGACAGGGTGAAGCTTTCTTT. This codes for CAISEPTSGQGEAFF.

V gene TRBV30 combines with J gene TRBJ2-2, with D possibly matching TRBD2 (5 bases). CDR1 is GTSNPN and CDR2 is SVGIG in the germline V gene (reference sequence). The CDR3 extends over 11 amino acids. Trimming took off 3 bases at V and 6 bases at J, with 5 bases between the two ends. The CDR3: CAWSGAGELFF. The CDR3 region has the DNA TGTGCCTGGAGCGGGGCCGGGGAGCTGTTTTTT. Full variable domain (remainder filled in from reference TRBV30 and TRBJ2-2): SQTIHQWPATLVQPVGSPLSLECTVEGTSNPNLYWYRQAAGRGLQLLFYSVGIGQISSEVPQNLSASRPQDRQFILSSKKLLLSDSGFYLCAWSGAGELFFGEGSRLTVL.

The V and J genes are TRBV5-6 and TRBJ1-1; D not certain. The germline CDR1 and CDR2 sequences are SGHDT and YYEEEE. V lost 0 bases, J lost 1 base, and 10 bases lay in between. The CDR3 runs to 15 residues. The CDR3 is CASSLGARKNTEAFF. CDR3 DNA sequence: TGTGCCAGCAGCTTGGGTGCCAGGAAGAACACTGAAGCTTTCTTT.

This clone has only a few counts. The CDR3 reads CAWTLGLGRGSYEQYF. The CDR3 bases are TGTGCCTGGACCCTTGGTTTGGGTCGGGGGTCCTACGAGCAGTACTTC. This chain connects TRBV30 to TRBJ2-7; D might be TRBD2 (6 bases). CDR1 is GTSNPN, CDR2 SVGIG, per germline (reference sequence). CDR3 length: 16 amino acids. Trimming pared 4 bases from V and 1 base from J, leaving 20 bases between.

The V gene is TRBV9, the J gene TRBJ2-3, with TRBD2 matching 12 bases. CDR1 and CDR2 (germline): SGDLS, YYNGEE. This CDR3 comprises 15 residues. J lost 5 bases, V lost 1 base, and 2 bases had no gene match. The CDR3 sequence is CASSVLAGGEDTQYF. The CDR3 region has the DNA TGTGCCAGCAGCGTACTAGCGGGGGGGGAAGATACGCAGTATTTT.

The chain has TRBV11-2 and TRBJ1-5, with TRBD1 matching 7 bases. The germline CDR1 and CDR2 sequences are SGHAT and FQNNGV. This CDR3 region has 14 residues. The trim removed 6 bases at V and 2 bases at J, leaving 4 bases unmatched. The CDR3 coding sequence is TGTGCCAGCAGTTACACAGGGGGCAATCAGCCCCAGCATTTT. Translation gives CASSYTGGNQPQHF.

As regards this clone: Other DNA sequences in this sample translate to the same CDR3. The chain recombines TRBV3-1 (or the pseudogene TRBV3-2) with TRBJ1-1; D unresolved. The CDR3 has 12 amino acids. Per the germline V gene, CDR1 is LGHDT and CDR2 is YNNKEL (reference sequence). V lost 0 bases and J lost 10, with 9 bases in between. CDR3 DNA: TGTGCCAGCAGCCAAGATGACCGGGGAGCTTTCTTT. Its translation is CASSQDDRGAFF.

This chain connects TRBV29-1 to TRBJ2-1; tentatively, D is TRBD2 (5 bases). V was pared by 3 bases and J by 5 bases, with 14 bases between. The CDR3 spans 14 residues. Germline CDR1 is SQVTM and CDR2 is ANQGSEA. In DNA form, the CDR3 reads TGCAGCGTTGATGTCAGCGGCCTCAACAATGAGCAGTTCTTC. As protein: CSVDVSGLNNEQFF.

V gene TRBV5-1 combines with J gene TRBJ2-1; D is possibly TRBD1 (6 bases). In germline, CDR1 is SGHRS, CDR2 YFSETQ. The germline V and J ends were trimmed by 0 bases and 9 bases, with 19 bases remaining between them. The CDR3 has 16 residues. DNA for the CDR3: TGCGCCAGCAGCTTGGAAGGGAGAGCCATACAGGGTGAGCAGTTCTTC. Protein: CASSLEGRAIQGEQFF. Supplemented by reference TRBV5-1 and TRBJ2-1, the full variable domain reads KAGVTQTPRYLIKTRGQQVTLSCSPISGHRSVSWYQQTPGQGLQFLFEYFSETQRNKGNFPGRFSGRQFSNSRSEMNVSTLELGDSALYLCASSLEGRAIQGEQFFGPGTRLTVL.

This chain links TRBV19 with TRBJ2-4, with 13 bases aligning to TRBD2. J was trimmed by 1 base and V by 5 bases; bases with no gene match: 5. Germline assignment: CDR1 LNHDA and CDR2 SQIVND (reference sequence). The length of the CDR3 is 17 residues. The CDR3 protein is CASSPRTSGSAKNIQYF. As DNA, the CDR3 is TGTGCCAGTAGTCCTAGGACTAGCGGGAGCGCCAAAAACATTCAGTACTTC.

The genes are TRBV5-1 and TRBJ1-4; 11 nucleotides agree with TRBD1. Germline values: CDR1 SGHRS, CDR2 YFSETQ. V was pared by 4 bases and J by 10 bases, with 9 bases of the junction left unmatched. The CDR3 runs to 15 residues. The CDR3 sequence is CASSPLPGQGGKLFF. The CDR3 coding sequence is TGCGCCAGCAGCCCCCTTCCGGGACAGGGGGGAAAACTGTTTTTT.

The rearrangement joins TRBV6-2 or TRBV6-3 to TRBJ2-7, with D possibly TRBD1 on 6 matching bases. CDR1 is MNHEY, CDR2 SVGEGT, per germline. CDR3 length equals 16 residues. With 6 bases removed from V and 3 bases from J, the gap between germline ends came to 21 bases. The CDR3 spells CASSARITGTVYEQYF. The CDR3 nucleotides read TGTGCCAGCAGCGCGAGGATAACAGGGACGGTCTACGAGCAGTACTTC.